This is a list of T cell receptor beta chains from one sample in a study of T-cell memory formation after mild COVID-19. TCRdb reanalysed the 5' RACE reads using MiXCR and keeps one entry per CDR3 protein. This table holds about 260,000 distinct CDR3 sequences, around 15% found once. Material: PBMCs or a T cell subset sorted from them (not recorded which). All receptors derive from a man between 18 and 35 years old who had mild COVID-19 (a few samples of this study predate the infection). Cell type and time point are not known. Both conserved end residues are part of each CDR3. Fields, in order: V gene, J gene, clone size, D gene, CDR3 protein, CDR3 DNA. D genes are given only for firm matches. Size values are once, few and many counts, or a class for expanded clones, and some rows have none.

TRBV12-3/TRBV12-4,TRBJ1-3,NA,NA,CASSLTTVGNTIYF,TGTGCCAGCAGTTTAACGACAGTGGGAAACACCATATATTTT
TRBV19,TRBJ2-1,many,TRBD2,CASSIRRGGRDEQFF,TGTGCCAGTAGTATCAGGCGGGGGGGCAGGGATGAGCAGTTCTTC
TRBV7-6,TRBJ2-7,few,NA,CASSLALDLLSDEQYF,TGTGCCAGCAGCTTGGCCCTGGACCTACTGTCTGACGAGCAGTACTTC
TRBV12-3/TRBV12-4,TRBJ1-2,few,NA,CASSLSRRGGYTF,TGTGCCAGCAGTTTGTCCCGCCGCGGTGGCTACACCTTC
TRBV6-6,TRBJ1-1,NA,TRBD1,CASRPGSGGRAFF,TGTGCCAGCAGGCCCGGATCAGGGGGCCGAGCTTTCTTT
TRBV7-9,TRBJ1-1,many,TRBD1,CASSFRGENTEAFF,TGTGCCAGCAGCTTCAGGGGGGAGAACACTGAAGCTTTCTTT
TRBV2,TRBJ2-5,NA,NA,CASSELEQETQYF,TGTGCCAGCAGTGAATTGGAGCAAGAGACCCAGTACTTC
TRBV23-1,TRBJ2-2,NA,NA,CASSRGTENTGELFF,TGCGCCAGCAGTCGGGGGACTGAGAACACCGGGGAGCTGTTTTTT
TRBV19,TRBJ1-1,NA,NA,CATTRGPMNTEAFF,TGTGCCACCACCAGGGGTCCGATGAACACTGAAGCTTTCTTT
TRBV20-1,TRBJ1-2,few,NA,CSASPDRSYGYTF,TGCAGTGCTAGCCCCGACAGGTCCTATGGCTACACCTTC
TRBV20-1,TRBJ1-4,NA,TRBD1,CSAPDRVGNRELFF,TGCAGTGCTCCTGACAGGGTGGGAAATCGTGAACTGTTTTTT
TRBV4-1,TRBJ2-1,NA,NA,CASSPLPEAYNEQFF,TGCGCCAGCAGCCCCCTCCCTGAAGCCTACAATGAGCAGTTCTTC
TRBV6-4,TRBJ2-2,NA,NA,CASSPRDTGELFF,TGTGCCAGCAGTCCCCGGGACACCGGGGAGCTGTTTTTT
TRBV9,TRBJ2-2,NA,NA,CASSVGGPGELFF,TGTGCCAGCAGCGTAGGGGGGCCCGGGGAGCTGTTTTTT
TRBV7-2,TRBJ1-1,few,NA,CASSQSQENTEAFF,TGTGCCAGCAGCCAATCACAGGAGAACACTGAAGCTTTCTTT
TRBV2,TRBJ1-1,NA,TRBD1,CASSDTGGLTEAFF,TGTGCCAGCAGTGATACAGGGGGCCTCACTGAAGCTTTCTTT
TRBV12-3/TRBV12-4,TRBJ2-7,few,NA,CASSFGLVNEQYF,TGTGCCAGCAGTTTCGGGCTAGTAAACGAGCAGTACTTC
TRBV7-9,TRBJ1-1,few,NA,CASSLERGEAFF,TGTGCCAGCAGCTTAGAGAGGGGCGAAGCTTTCTTT
TRBV7-9,TRBJ1-2,few,TRBD1,CASSYTGGWSYGYTF,TGTGCCAGCAGCTACACAGGGGGCTGGAGCTATGGCTACACCTTC
TRBV4-2,TRBJ2-5,NA,NA,CASSQAVRQETQYF,TGTGCCAGCAGCCAAGCGGTGAGACAAGAGACCCAGTACTTC
TRBV20-1,TRBJ1-5,NA,TRBD1,CSAGGTGSSNQPQHF,TGCAGTGCTGGAGGGACAGGGAGTAGCAATCAGCCCCAGCATTTT
TRBV4-1,TRBJ1-6,few,NA,CASSRDLQGRNSPLHF,TGCGCCAGCAGCCGCGACTTACAGGGACGTAATTCACCCCTCCACTTT
TRBV15,TRBJ2-3,NA,TRBD2,CATRSTSGGDFTQYF,TGTGCCACCAGATCGACTAGCGGAGGGGATTTTACGCAGTATTTT
TRBV5-5,TRBJ2-3,NA,NA,CASSEITDTQYF,TGTGCCAGCAGCGAAATTACAGATACGCAGTATTTT
TRBV18,TRBJ2-3,NA,NA,CASSPGGRRTDTQYF,TGTGCCAGCTCACCAGGCGGCAGGAGGACAGATACGCAGTATTTT
TRBV10-3,TRBJ2-5,NA,TRBD2,CAILPRGAQYF,TGTGCCATCCTCCCGCGGGGGGCCCAGTACTTC
TRBV7-9,TRBJ2-6,NA,NA,CASSTPWGANVLTF,TGTGCCAGCAGCACCCCCTGGGGGGCCAACGTCCTGACTTTC
TRBV7-2,TRBJ2-3,NA,NA,CASSLNAPGGGSGTDTQYF,TGTGCCAGCAGCTTAAACGCCCCAGGGGGAGGATCAGGCACAGATACGCAGTATTTT
TRBV7-9,TRBJ2-2,NA,NA,CASSSPGQAHLGELFF,TGTGCCAGCAGCAGTCCGGGACAAGCTCACCTCGGGGAGCTGTTTTTT
TRBV2,TRBJ2-3,once,NA,CASSEGESTDTQYF,TGTGCCAGCAGTGAAGGGGAGAGCACAGATACGCAGTATTTT
TRBV15,TRBJ1-2,NA,NA,CATSRDLTGLGGYTF,TGTGCCACCAGCAGAGATCTCACGGGGCTGGGTGGCTACACCTTC
TRBV5-4,TRBJ2-4,few,NA,CASSLRGDGKNIQYF,TGTGCCAGCAGCTTGAGAGGGGATGGGAAAAACATTCAGTACTTC
TRBV7-9,TRBJ1-1,few,NA,CASSFMTEAFF,TGTGCCAGCAGCTTCATGACTGAAGCTTTCTTT
TRBV7-8,TRBJ2-3,NA,TRBD1,CASSPRQGEVDTQYF,TGTGCCAGCAGCCCTCGACAGGGGGAGGTAGATACGCAGTATTTT
TRBV6-6,TRBJ2-1,NA,NA,CASSYGQGDYNEQFF,TGTGCCAGCAGTTATGGGCAGGGCGATTACAATGAGCAGTTCTTC
TRBV6-5,TRBJ2-1,NA,NA,CASSSVGVYNEQFF,TGTGCCAGCAGTTCAGTGGGGGTCTACAATGAGCAGTTCTTC
TRBV9,TRBJ2-1,few,NA,CASSPGPISYNEQFF,TGTGCCAGCAGCCCGGGACCGATCTCCTACAATGAGCAGTTCTTC
TRBV7-3,TRBJ2-3,few,NA,CASSLWGLGGSGTDTQYF,TGTGCCAGCAGCTTATGGGGTCTGGGGGGATCCGGGACAGATACGCAGTATTTT
TRBV5-1,TRBJ1-1,NA,NA,CASSSQRRNTEAFF,TGTGCCAGCAGCTCCCAAAGAAGGAACACTGAAGCTTTCTTT
TRBV7-2,TRBJ1-5,few,NA,CASSSLSAPSNQPQHF,TGTGCCAGCAGCTCGTTGTCGGCTCCGAGCAATCAGCCCCAGCATTTT
TRBV15,TRBJ1-2,few,NA,CATKPPNRYGYTF,TGTGCCACCAAGCCACCCAACCGCTATGGCTACACCTTC
TRBV20-1,TRBJ2-5,NA,TRBD2,CSAPAGGNSETQYF,TGCAGTGCTCCGGCGGGGGGGAATTCGGAGACCCAGTACTTC
TRBV4-2,TRBJ1-1,few,TRBD1,CASSRDRSTEAFF,TGTGCCAGCAGCCGGGACAGGTCCACTGAAGCTTTCTTT
TRBV12-3/TRBV12-4,TRBJ1-4,few,NA,CASSLYGGVDEKLFF,TGTGCCAGCAGTTTATACGGGGGTGTCGATGAAAAACTGTTTTTT
TRBV6-2/TRBV6-3,TRBJ2-7,NA,TRBD2,CASTHGIIAGVSSSYEQYF,TGTGCCAGCACCCACGGAATAATTGCGGGGGTCTCGAGCTCCTACGAGCAGTACTTC
TRBV5-1,TRBJ2-1,NA,NA,CASSSENEQFF,TGCGCCAGCAGCTCGGAAAATGAGCAGTTCTTC
TRBV12-3/TRBV12-4,TRBJ2-4,NA,NA,CASSWGGIQYF,TGTGCCAGCAGTTGGGGTGGCATTCAGTACTTC
TRBV24-1,TRBJ2-2,many,NA,CATSGVRDTTGELFF,TGTGCCACCAGTGGTGTCCGGGACACAACCGGGGAGCTGTTTTTT
TRBV11-2,TRBJ1-1,NA,NA,CASSGEGIAEAFF,TGTGCCAGCAGCGGGGAGGGGATAGCTGAAGCTTTCTTT
TRBV6-5,TRBJ1-2,few,NA,CATIGGAPGYTF,TGTGCCACTATCGGGGGGGCGCCGGGCTACACCTTC
TRBV5-1,TRBJ2-1,few,TRBD2,CASSLEAGVGEQFF,TGCGCCAGCAGCTTGGAGGCGGGGGTAGGGGAGCAGTTCTTC
TRBV7-3,TRBJ2-2,many,NA,CASSHLGSELDEELFF,TGTGCCAGCAGCCACCTAGGGAGTGAGCTCGACGAGGAGCTGTTTTTT
TRBV29-1,TRBJ2-7,few,NA,CSAGGSVSSYEQYF,TGCAGCGCCGGAGGTTCGGTGAGCTCCTACGAGCAGTACTTC
TRBV7-9,TRBJ2-6,NA,NA,CASSLNPVTGANVLTF,TGTGCCAGCAGCTTAAATCCAGTCACTGGGGCCAACGTCCTGACTTTC
TRBV7-9,TRBJ1-4,NA,NA,CASSSARQTKGEKLFF,TGTGCCAGCAGCTCCGCCCGGCAAACCAAGGGTGAAAAACTGTTTTTT
TRBV2,TRBJ1-5,few,NA,CAYSGGNQPQHF,TGTGCCTACTCAGGGGGCAATCAGCCCCAGCATTTT
TRBV7-9,TRBJ2-1,few,NA,CASSRRAGNEQFF,TGTGCCAGCAGCAGACGGGCAGGCAATGAGCAGTTCTTC
TRBV7-3,TRBJ2-2,many,NA,CASSLNGYTGELFF,TGTGCCAGCAGCTTAAACGGCTACACCGGGGAGCTGTTTTTT
TRBV25-1,TRBJ1-1,few,TRBD1,CASNPTGRGTEAFF,TGTGCCAGCAACCCGACAGGGAGGGGGACTGAAGCTTTCTTT
TRBV12-3/TRBV12-4,TRBJ2-3,few,TRBD2,CASSPRASGGTDTQYF,TGTGCCAGCAGTCCCCGGGCTAGCGGGGGCACAGATACGCAGTATTTT